The 31 T cell receptor beta chains below come from one sample, sequenced in a study of CD8+ T cells in alopecia areata. RNA, once extracted, was reverse transcribed into cDNA for use as the sequencing template. TCRdb's copy holds only in-frame clones and misses some; the assay was immunoSEQ multiplex PCR. Here the sample spans about 120,000 clones, roughly two fifths being singletons. Sequencing was performed on CD4+ T cells sorted from blood. These receptors originate from a human donor with alopecia areata.

This clone has just a few counts. The genes are TRBV5-8 and TRBJ2-3; D may be TRBD1 (5 bases). V shed 2 bases and J shed 7 bases, with 14 bases lying between them. Germline CDR1 is SGHTS and CDR2 is YDEGEE. The CDR3 has 14 amino acids. The CDR3 protein is CASSLTGRRYTQYF. For the CDR3, the DNA is TGTGCCAGCAGCTTAACAGGTCGACGTTATACGCAGTATTTT.

CDR3 DNA sequence: TGCGCCAGCAGCGTAGACAGGGGAGGCGCCGGGGAGCTGTTTTTT. Translating it yields CASSVDRGGAGELFF. The chain combines TRBV5-1 with TRBJ2-2; 8 bases are a match to TRBD1. The CDR3 covers 15 residues. Germline assignment: CDR1 SGHRS and CDR2 YFSETQ. J was trimmed by 6 bases and V by 4 bases; bases with no gene match: 8.

The J gene is TRBJ1-1, the V gene TRBV29-1; a possible D gene is TRBD1 (5 bases). With 4 bases removed from V and 4 bases from J, the gap between germline ends came to 10 bases. CDR1 is SQVTM and CDR2 is ANQGSEA in the germline V gene. The CDR3 has 12 amino acids. CDR3 in DNA: TGCAGCGTTGCCGGGGGGACCACTGAAGCTTTCTTT. This gives the protein CSVAGGTTEAFF.

DNA of the CDR3: TGTGCCAGCAGCTCTAGACCGGGACAGGGTTCTGAGCAGTTCTTC. Encoded protein: CASSSRPGQGSEQFF. The J gene is TRBJ2-1, the V gene TRBV7-3; 9 nucleotides align to TRBD1. The CDR3 has 15 amino acids. J was trimmed by 9 bases and V by 4 bases; bases with no gene match: 10. CDR1 SGHTA and CDR2 FQGTGA come from the germline V gene.

The chain combines TRBV5-1 with TRBJ1-4, with D uncertain. This CDR3 has 14 residues. Trimming removed 0 bases at V and 2 bases at J, with 5 bases between. The germline V gene has CDR1 SGHRS and CDR2 YFSETQ. In DNA form, the CDR3 reads TGCGCCAGCAGCTTGGACACCACTAATGAAAAACTGTTTTTT. Translated, it gives CASSLDTTNEKLFF. Complete variable domain (other parts from reference TRBV5-1 and TRBJ1-4): KAGVTQTPRYLIKTRGQQVTLSCSPISGHRSVSWYQQTPGQGLQFLFEYFSETQRNKGNFPGRFSGRQFSNSRSEMNVSTLELGDSALYLCASSLDTTNEKLFFGSGTQLSVL.

The V gene is TRBV4-2, the J gene TRBJ1-2; D possibly corresponds to TRBD1 (5 bases). Germline V gene lookup returns CDR1 LGHNA and CDR2 YNFKEQ. V shed 1 base and J shed 4 bases, with 10 bases lying between them. The CDR3 runs to 14 residues. The CDR3 is CASSQGAQGYGYTF. As DNA, the CDR3 is TGTGCCAGCAGCCAAGGAGCCCAGGGCTATGGCTACACCTTC.

This clone appeared a few times. The rearrangement links TRBV4-1 to TRBJ2-1; 11 positions match TRBD2. Germline V CDR1 and CDR2: MGHRA, YSYEKL. Losses at the gene ends were 4 bases for V and 0 bases for J; bases not matched to a gene: 11. The CDR3 is 19 amino acids. The CDR3 DNA sequence: TGCGCCAGCAGCCCCCAGGGAAGACTAGCGGGGTACTCCTACAATGAGCAGTTCTTC. Protein: CASSPQGRLAGYSYNEQFF.

The rearrangement uses TRBV29-1 and TRBJ1-2; D call uncertain. This CDR3 is built from 13 residues. Germline V gives CDR1 SQVTM, CDR2 ANQGSEA. V was pared by 0 bases and J by 14 bases, with 19 bases between. The CDR3 DNA reads as TGCAGCGTTGAAGAGAACCCGGACCGCCGGAGGACCTTC. Amino acid sequence: CSVEENPDRRRTF.

This clone came up a few times. V usage is TRBV4-1 and J usage is TRBJ2-1; possible D gene TRBD2, 6 bases. The CDR3 is 20 amino acids. With 5 bases removed from V and 5 bases from J, the gap between germline ends came to 31 bases. Germline loops: CDR1 MGHRA, CDR2 YSYEKL. CDR3 residues: CASSVGGGYPRGGAHNEQFF. DNA of the CDR3: TGCGCCAGCAGCGTCGGGGGAGGATACCCCCGCGGTGGGGCACACAATGAGCAGTTCTTC.

The J gene is TRBJ2-1, the V gene TRBV9; D is unclear. The CDR3 has 13 residues. Germline-derived CDR1 and CDR2 are SGDLS and YYNGEE. Trimming took 0 bases from V and 12 from J, leaving 13 bases between them. The chain's CDR3 is CASSVENSLTQFF. The CDR3, as DNA: TGTGCCAGCAGCGTAGAGAACTCCCTGACGCAGTTCTTC.

This clone was counted between two and nine times. This chain connects TRBV29-1 to TRBJ1-2, with D uncertain. CDR3 length: 13 amino acids. Trimming took off 2 bases at V and 3 bases at J, with 10 bases between the two ends. CDR1 is SQVTM and CDR2 is ANQGSEA in the germline V gene. For the CDR3, the DNA is TGCAGCGTTGAAAAAAGTAGCTACTATGGCTACACCTTC. It is translated as CSVEKSSYYGYTF.

A few counts support this clone. The chain recombines TRBV29-1 with TRBJ2-3; the match to TRBD2 covers 7 bases. The CDR3 loop spans 14 amino acids. V shed 4 bases, J shed 4 bases, and the junction held 8 bases outside the gene matches. CDR1 SQVTM and CDR2 ANQGSEA come from the germline V gene. As DNA, the CDR3 is TGCAGCGTTGCCGGGGGGAGCACAGCAGATACGCAGTATTTT. Its translation: CSVAGGSTADTQYF.

The chain recombines TRBV7-3 with TRBJ2-1; possible D gene TRBD2, 7 bases. There are 16 residues in the CDR3. Looked up from germline, CDR1 is SGHTA and CDR2 is FQGTGA. Trimming shortened V by 5 bases and J by 4 bases, and 18 bases separated the two germline ends. CDR3 in amino acids: CASSPQGGGTYNEQFF. In DNA, the CDR3 is TGTGCCAGCAGCCCCCAGGGAGGGGGTACGTACAATGAGCAGTTCTTC.

The sample holds a few counts of this clone. J is TRBJ2-5 and V is TRBV29-1; perhaps D is TRBD1 or TRBD2 (6 bases each). Trimming shortened V by 7 bases and J by 4 bases, and 16 bases separated the two germline ends. CDR3 size: 13 residues. Looked up from germline, CDR1 is SQVTM and CDR2 is ANQGSEA. CDR3 sequence (DNA): TGCAGCGCAAACAGGGAAGCGGGAGAGACCCAGTACTTC. Protein sequence: CSANREAGETQYF.

The chain combines TRBV28 with TRBJ1-2; no clear D gene. The CDR3 totals 12 residues. Per the germline V gene, CDR1 is MDHEN and CDR2 is SYDVKM. Trimming took off 3 bases at V and 3 bases at J, with 5 bases between the two ends. The CDR3 here is CASSFQYYGYTF. The CDR3 bases are TGTGCCAGCAGTTTCCAGTACTATGGCTACACCTTC.

V is TRBV29-1 and J is TRBJ1-1, with D hard to call. With 3 bases removed from V and 0 bases from J, the gap between germline ends came to 8 bases. CDR3 length equals 13 residues. Germline assignment: CDR1 SQVTM and CDR2 ANQGSEA. Here the CDR3 DNA reads TGCAGCGTTGACTTTGGGATGAACACTGAAGCTTTCTTT. Its translation is CSVDFGMNTEAFF.

V and J are TRBV29-1 and TRBJ2-6, with D maybe TRBD2 (6 bases). With 2 bases removed from V and 3 bases from J, the gap between germline ends came to 14 bases. CDR1 is SQVTM and CDR2 is ANQGSEA in the germline V gene. The CDR3 extends over 16 amino acids. The CDR3 is CSVESSGTVGANVLTF. The DNA of the CDR3 is TGCAGCGTTGAAAGTAGTGGGACTGTTGGGGCCAACGTCCTGACTTTC.

The chain employs TRBV5-1 and TRBJ2-5, with 7 bases matching TRBD1. CDR1 and CDR2 from the germline V gene are SGHRS and YFSETQ. The V gene end was trimmed by 0 bases and the J gene end by 3 bases; junction bases not matched to a gene: 2. This CDR3 region has 14 residues. This CDR3 reads CASSLGQGEETQYF. CDR3 DNA: TGCGCCAGCAGCTTGGGGCAGGGGGAAGAGACCCAGTACTTC.

The genes are TRBV4-2 and TRBJ2-3; unclear D gene. Germline assignment: CDR1 LGHNA and CDR2 YNFKEQ. The CDR3 is 18 amino acids. V shed 4 bases and J shed 2 bases, with 22 bases lying between them. CDR3 nucleotides: TGTGCCAGCAGCCCTAAAAGAGGTCGTCCCGATTCCACAGATACGCAGTATTTT. Protein: CASSPKRGRPDSTDTQYF.

This clone has a handful of counts. This chain links TRBV19 with TRBJ1-2, with unresolved D. With 4 bases removed from V and 3 bases from J, the gap between germline ends came to 15 bases. The germline V gene encodes CDR1 LNHDA and CDR2 SQIVND (reference sequence). This CDR3 comprises 15 residues. The CDR3 nucleotides are TGTGCCAGTAGTACGGACGGGGATGCCCACTATGGCTACACCTTC. It translates to CASSTDGDAHYGYTF. The whole variable domain, remainder taken from reference TRBV19 and TRBJ1-2, is DGGITQSPKYLFRKEGQNVTLSCEQNLNHDAMYWYRQDPGQGLRLIYYSQIVNDFQKGDIAEGYSVSREKKESFPLTVTSAQKNPTAFYLCASSTDGDAHYGYTFGSGTRLTVV.

This clone was detected only a few times. J is TRBJ2-2 and V is TRBV5-1; D uncertain. Trimming took off 0 bases at V and 4 bases at J, with 4 bases between the two ends. The CDR3 runs to 13 residues. Per the germline V gene, CDR1 is SGHRS and CDR2 is YFSETQ. CDR3 nucleotides: TGCGCCAGCAGCTTGGAGTTCACCGGGGAGCTGTTTTTT. Protein: CASSLEFTGELFF.

This clone was counted a few times. Other DNA sequences in this specimen translate into the identical CDR3. CDR3 DNA sequence: TGCGCCAGCAGCTTGGGGGGCTATGGCTACACCTTC. It codes for CASSLGGYGYTF. V usage is TRBV5-1 and J usage is TRBJ1-2, with D unclear. CDR1 and CDR2 from the germline V gene are SGHRS and YFSETQ. This CDR3 region has 12 residues. Trimming removed 0 bases at V and 4 bases at J, with 4 bases between.

The chain is built from TRBV29-1 and TRBJ1-3; D ambiguous. V lost 8 bases, J lost 4 bases, and 12 bases lay in between. The CDR3 runs to 12 residues. Germline V gives CDR1 SQVTM, CDR2 ANQGSEA. For the CDR3, the DNA is TGCAGCACAAAGGCGGCGGGAAACACCATATATTTT. It yields the protein CSTKAAGNTIYF. The complete variable domain, with remaining parts taken from reference TRBV29-1 and TRBJ1-3, reads SAVISQKPSRDICQRGTSLTIQCQVDSQVTMMFWYRQQPGQSLTLIATANQGSEATYESGFVIDKFPISRPNLTFSTLTVSNMSPEDSSIYLCSTKAAGNTIYFGEGSWLTVV.

V and J are TRBV18 and TRBJ2-5, with D hard to call. Deletions cut 3 bases from V and 3 bases from J, with 8 bases between. This CDR3 is built from 13 residues. CDR1 and CDR2 from the germline V gene are KGHSH and LQKENI. The CDR3 sequence: CASSPQTEETQYF. The CDR3 region has the DNA TGTGCCAGCTCACCGCAGACTGAAGAGACCCAGTACTTC.

This clone has only a few counts. V usage is TRBV29-1 and J usage is TRBJ2-1; no clear D gene. CDR1 and CDR2 (germline): SQVTM, ANQGSEA. V dropped 6 bases and J dropped 7 bases, with 13 bases sitting between them. The CDR3 covers 12 residues. For the CDR3, the DNA is TGCAGCGTCCAACCGGACGTTAATGAGCAGTTCTTC. Its translation: CSVQPDVNEQFF.

The CDR3 DNA sequence: TGTGCCAGCAGCTTTTATCGGGTGGCGGGGGGGCGGACAGATACGCAGTATTTT. Amino acids: CASSFYRVAGGRTDTQYF. The chain uses TRBV5-4 and TRBJ2-3; 9 bases match TRBD2. The length of the CDR3 is 18 residues. Looked up from germline, CDR1 is SGHNT and CDR2 is YYREEE (reference sequence). V gave up 2 bases and J gave up 3 bases; unmatched junction bases: 13.

This clone was picked up many times. The chain combines TRBV7-9 with TRBJ2-3, with 10 bases matching TRBD2. J gave up 2 bases and V 4 bases, and 3 bases lay outside the gene matches. The V gene's germline CDR1 is SEHNR and CDR2 FQNEAQ (reference sequence). There are 15 residues in the CDR3. CDR3 sequence reads: CASSSAGGPTDTQYF. As DNA, the CDR3 is TGTGCCAGCAGCTCAGCGGGAGGGCCCACAGATACGCAGTATTTT.

The gene calls are TRBV19 and TRBJ1-6; TRBD1 might be the D (5 bases). V was pared by 7 bases and J by 6 bases, with 10 bases between. Germline values: CDR1 LNHDA, CDR2 SQIVND (reference sequence). This CDR3 contains 13 residues. The CDR3 region has the DNA TGTGCCAGTATGGTCGGGGGTAATTCACCCCTCCACTTT. Encoded protein: CASMVGGNSPLHF.

The chain is built from TRBV28 and TRBJ1-2; 7 positions match TRBD1. This CDR3 region has 14 residues. V lost 3 bases and J lost 4; bases outside the gene matches: 5. Per the germline V gene, CDR1 is MDHEN and CDR2 is SYDVKM. CDR3 region: CASSLLSGGYGYTF. CDR3 coding DNA: TGTGCCAGCAGTTTGTTGTCAGGGGGCTATGGCTACACCTTC.

The chain recombines TRBV7-9 with TRBJ2-1; TRBD2 matches at 13 bases. From germline, CDR1 is SEHNR and CDR2 FQNEAQ (reference sequence). V lost 9 bases and J lost 9; bases outside the gene matches: 8. The length of the CDR3 is 14 residues. The CDR3 loop is CASWTSGRETEQFF. The CDR3 DNA follows: TGTGCCAGTTGGACTAGCGGGAGAGAGACTGAGCAGTTCTTC.

This clone was detected a few times. The chain employs TRBV28 and TRBJ2-3; a weak D match, TRBD2 (6 bases). The length of the CDR3 is 14 residues. CDR1 and CDR2 (germline): MDHEN, SYDVKM. V was pared by 4 bases and J by 7 bases, with 15 bases between. CDR3 in DNA: TGTGCCAGCAGTTCCCCACGGAGGGCTTATACGCAGTATTTT. Protein: CASSSPRRAYTQYF.